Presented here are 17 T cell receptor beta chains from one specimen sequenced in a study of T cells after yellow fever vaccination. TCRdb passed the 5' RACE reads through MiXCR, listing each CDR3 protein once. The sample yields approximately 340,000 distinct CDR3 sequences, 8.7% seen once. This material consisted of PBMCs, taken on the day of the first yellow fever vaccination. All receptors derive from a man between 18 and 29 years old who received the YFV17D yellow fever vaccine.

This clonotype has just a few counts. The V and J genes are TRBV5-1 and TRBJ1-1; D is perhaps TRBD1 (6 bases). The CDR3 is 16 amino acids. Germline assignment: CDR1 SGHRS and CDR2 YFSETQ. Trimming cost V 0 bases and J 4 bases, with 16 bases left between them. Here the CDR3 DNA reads TGCGCCAGCAGCTTGGGTCGGGGGCTCCCCACCACTGAAGCTTTCTTT. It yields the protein CASSLGRGLPTTEAFF.

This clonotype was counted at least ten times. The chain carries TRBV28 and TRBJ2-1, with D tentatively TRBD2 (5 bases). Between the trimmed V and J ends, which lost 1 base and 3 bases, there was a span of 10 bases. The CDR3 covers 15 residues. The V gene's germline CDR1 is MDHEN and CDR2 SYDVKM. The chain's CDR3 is CASSLLVSGYNEQFF. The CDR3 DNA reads TGTGCCAGCAGTTTATTGGTGAGCGGCTACAATGAGCAGTTCTTC.

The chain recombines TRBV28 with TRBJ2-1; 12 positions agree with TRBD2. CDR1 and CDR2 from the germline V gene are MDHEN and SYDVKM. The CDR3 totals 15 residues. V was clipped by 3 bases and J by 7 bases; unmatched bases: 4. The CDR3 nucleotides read TGTGCCAGCAGTTTTGCACTAGCGGGGGGAAATGAGCAGTTCTTC. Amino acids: CASSFALAGGNEQFF.

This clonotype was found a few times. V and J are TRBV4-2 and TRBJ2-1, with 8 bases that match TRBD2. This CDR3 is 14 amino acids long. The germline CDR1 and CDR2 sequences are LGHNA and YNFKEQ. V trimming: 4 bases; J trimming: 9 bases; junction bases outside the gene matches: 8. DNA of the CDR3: TGTGCCAGCAGCCCGGACCGGGGGGGCCGTGAGCAGTTCTTC. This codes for CASSPDRGGREQFF.

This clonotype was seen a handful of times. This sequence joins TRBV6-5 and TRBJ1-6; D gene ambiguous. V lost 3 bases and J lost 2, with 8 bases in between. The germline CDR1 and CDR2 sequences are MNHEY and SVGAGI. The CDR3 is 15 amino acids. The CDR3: CASSYRGPYNSPLHF. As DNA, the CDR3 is TGTGCCAGCAGTTATAGAGGCCCCTATAATTCACCCCTCCACTTT.

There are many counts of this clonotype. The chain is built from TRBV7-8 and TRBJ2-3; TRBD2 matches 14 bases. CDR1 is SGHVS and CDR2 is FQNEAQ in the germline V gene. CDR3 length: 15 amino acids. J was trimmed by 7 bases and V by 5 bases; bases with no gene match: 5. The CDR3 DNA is TGTGCCAGCAGCCCTGGGACTAGCGGGGGAAATACGCAGTATTTT. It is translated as CASSPGTSGGNTQYF.

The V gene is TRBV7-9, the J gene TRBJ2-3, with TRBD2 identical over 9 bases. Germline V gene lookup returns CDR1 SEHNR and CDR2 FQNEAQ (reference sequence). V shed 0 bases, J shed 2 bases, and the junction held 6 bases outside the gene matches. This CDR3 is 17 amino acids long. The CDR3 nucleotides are TGTGCCAGCAGCTTAGCGAGGGCTAGCGGGAACACAGATACGCAGTATTTT. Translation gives CASSLARASGNTDTQYF. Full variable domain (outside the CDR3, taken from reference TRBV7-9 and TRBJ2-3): DTGVSQNPRHKITKRGQNVTFRCDPISEHNRLYWYRQTLGQGPEFLTYFQNEAQLEKSRLLSDRFSAERPKGSFSTLEIQRTEQGDSAMYLCASSLARASGNTDTQYFGPGTRLTVL.

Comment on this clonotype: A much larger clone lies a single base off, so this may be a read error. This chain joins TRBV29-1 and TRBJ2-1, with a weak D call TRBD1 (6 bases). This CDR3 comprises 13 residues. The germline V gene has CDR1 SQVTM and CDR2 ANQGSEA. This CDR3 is CSVETQGSNEHFF. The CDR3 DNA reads TGCAGCGTTGAGACCCAGGGGAGCAATGAGCATTTCTTC.

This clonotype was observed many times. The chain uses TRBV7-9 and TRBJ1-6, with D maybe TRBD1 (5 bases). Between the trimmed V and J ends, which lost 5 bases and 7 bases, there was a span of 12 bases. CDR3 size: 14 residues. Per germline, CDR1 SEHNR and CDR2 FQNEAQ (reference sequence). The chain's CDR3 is CASSAGTKNSPLHF. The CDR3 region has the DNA TGTGCCAGCAGCGCCGGGACGAAGAATTCACCCCTCCACTTT.

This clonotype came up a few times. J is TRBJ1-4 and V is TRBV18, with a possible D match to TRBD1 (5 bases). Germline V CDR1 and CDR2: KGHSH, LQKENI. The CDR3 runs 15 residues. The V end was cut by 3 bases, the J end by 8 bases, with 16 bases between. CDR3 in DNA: TGTGCCAGCTCACCCCCGGGACTAGAAGGGGAAAAACTGTTTTTT. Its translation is CASSPPGLEGEKLFF. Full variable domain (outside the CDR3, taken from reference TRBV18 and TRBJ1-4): NAGVMQNPRHLVRRRGQEARLRCSPMKGHSHVYWYRQLPEEGLKFMVYLQKENIIDESGMPKERFSAEFPKEGPSILRIQQVVRGDSAAYFCASSPPGLEGEKLFFGSGTQLSVL.

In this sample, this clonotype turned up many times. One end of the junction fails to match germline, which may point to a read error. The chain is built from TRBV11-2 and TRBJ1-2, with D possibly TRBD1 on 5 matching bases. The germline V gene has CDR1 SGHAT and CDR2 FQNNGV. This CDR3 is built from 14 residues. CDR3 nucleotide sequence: TGCGCCAGCAGCTTGGGGCCAGGCAACTATGGCTACACCTTC. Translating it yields CASSLGPGNYGYTF.

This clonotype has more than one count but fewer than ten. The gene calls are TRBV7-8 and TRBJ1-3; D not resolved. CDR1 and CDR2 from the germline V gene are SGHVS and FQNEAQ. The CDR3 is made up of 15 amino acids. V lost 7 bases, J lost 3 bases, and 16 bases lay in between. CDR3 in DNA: TGTGCCAGCAATCCCGGCTCGGGGTATGGAAACACCATATATTTT. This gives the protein CASNPGSGYGNTIYF.

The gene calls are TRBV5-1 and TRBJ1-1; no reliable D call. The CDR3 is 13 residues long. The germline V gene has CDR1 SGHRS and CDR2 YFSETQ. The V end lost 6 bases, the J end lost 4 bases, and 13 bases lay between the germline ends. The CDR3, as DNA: TGCGCCAGCAAAATGGGGAGTGTCACTGAAGCTTTCTTT. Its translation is CASKMGSVTEAFF.

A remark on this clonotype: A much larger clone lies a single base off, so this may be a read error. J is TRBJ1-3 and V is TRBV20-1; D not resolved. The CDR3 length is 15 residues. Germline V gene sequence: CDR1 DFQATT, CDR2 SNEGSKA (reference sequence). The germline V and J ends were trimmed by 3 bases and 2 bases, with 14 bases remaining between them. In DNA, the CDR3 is TGCAGTGCTAGGGTTACCACAGAGGCTGGAAACACCATATATTTT. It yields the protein CSARVTTEAGNTIYF.

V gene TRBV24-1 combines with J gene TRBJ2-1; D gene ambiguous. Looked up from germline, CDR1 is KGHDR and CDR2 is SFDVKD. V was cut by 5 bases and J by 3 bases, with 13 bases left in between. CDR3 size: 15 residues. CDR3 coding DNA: TGTGCCACCAGTGGCGCACAGCCTTACTACAATGAGCAGTTCTTC. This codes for CATSGAQPYYNEQFF.

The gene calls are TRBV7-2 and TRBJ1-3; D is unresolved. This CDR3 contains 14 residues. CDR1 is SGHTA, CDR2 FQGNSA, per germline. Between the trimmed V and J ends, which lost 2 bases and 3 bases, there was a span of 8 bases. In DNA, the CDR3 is TGTGCCAGCAGCTTAAGGACCCGTGGAAACACCATATATTTT. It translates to CASSLRTRGNTIYF.

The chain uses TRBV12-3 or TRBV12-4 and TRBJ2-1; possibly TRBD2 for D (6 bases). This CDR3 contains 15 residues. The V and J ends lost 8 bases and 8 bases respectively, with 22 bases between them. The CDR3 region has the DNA TGTGCCAGCTGGATGCATGGGAGGAGAGGAGATGAGCAGTTCTTC. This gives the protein CASWMHGRRGDEQFF.